This TCR beta chain stems from a study of shared clonotypes between healthy human individuals. Clones were read by immunoSEQ multiplex PCR, and TCRdb kept only the in-frame ones, dropping some. The repertoire holds 1,500,000 or so clones, around 97% seen once, with 1% to 1.5% in the top ten. The CDR3 totals 12 residues. The germline CDR1 and CDR2 sequences are SQVTM and ANQGSEA. With 3 bases removed from V and 6 bases from J, the gap between germline ends came to 10 bases. The TCR originated in a man aged 25-40 years in good health. The rearrangement links TRBV29-1 to TRBJ2-3, with D tentatively TRBD2 (6 bases). Sequenced sample: naive CD4+ T cells sorted from blood. Regarding subset: CD45RA+ positively selected. CDR3 DNA sequence: TGCAGCGTTGACCCGGGGGAGGATACGCAGTATTTT. Translating gives CSVDPGEDTQYF.